Below are 2 T cell receptor beta chains sequenced from a single sample in a study of T-cell memory formation after mild COVID-19. TCRdb itself ran the 5' RACE reads through MiXCR, one entry per CDR3 protein. The table lists fewer than 550,000 distinct CDR3 sequences, around 19% of them singletons. Sequenced sample: PBMCs or a T cell subset sorted from them (not recorded which). The receptors here all came from an adult woman who had mild COVID-19 (a few samples of this study predate the infection). Cell type and time point are not known.

The rearrangement joins TRBV6-2 or TRBV6-3 to TRBJ2-7, with D possibly TRBD2 on 5 matching bases. The CDR3 contains 16 residues. Germline V lookup: CDR1 MNHEY, CDR2 SVGEGT. V lost 2 bases to trimming and J lost 5 bases, with 19 bases between them. CDR3 sequence (DNA): TGTGCCAGCAGTTACGGAGCTGACTATGTCCGCGACGAGCAGTACTTC. Its translation is CASSYGADYVRDEQYF.

The genes are TRBV19 and TRBJ2-1; tentatively, D is TRBD2 (7 bases). V was clipped by 5 bases and J by 6 bases, with 14 bases between them. The CDR3 is 14 amino acids. In germline, CDR1 is LNHDA, CDR2 SQIVND (reference sequence). The CDR3 is CASSVGGGRNEQFF. CDR3 nucleotides: TGTGCCAGTAGTGTGGGAGGGGGACGCAATGAGCAGTTCTTC.